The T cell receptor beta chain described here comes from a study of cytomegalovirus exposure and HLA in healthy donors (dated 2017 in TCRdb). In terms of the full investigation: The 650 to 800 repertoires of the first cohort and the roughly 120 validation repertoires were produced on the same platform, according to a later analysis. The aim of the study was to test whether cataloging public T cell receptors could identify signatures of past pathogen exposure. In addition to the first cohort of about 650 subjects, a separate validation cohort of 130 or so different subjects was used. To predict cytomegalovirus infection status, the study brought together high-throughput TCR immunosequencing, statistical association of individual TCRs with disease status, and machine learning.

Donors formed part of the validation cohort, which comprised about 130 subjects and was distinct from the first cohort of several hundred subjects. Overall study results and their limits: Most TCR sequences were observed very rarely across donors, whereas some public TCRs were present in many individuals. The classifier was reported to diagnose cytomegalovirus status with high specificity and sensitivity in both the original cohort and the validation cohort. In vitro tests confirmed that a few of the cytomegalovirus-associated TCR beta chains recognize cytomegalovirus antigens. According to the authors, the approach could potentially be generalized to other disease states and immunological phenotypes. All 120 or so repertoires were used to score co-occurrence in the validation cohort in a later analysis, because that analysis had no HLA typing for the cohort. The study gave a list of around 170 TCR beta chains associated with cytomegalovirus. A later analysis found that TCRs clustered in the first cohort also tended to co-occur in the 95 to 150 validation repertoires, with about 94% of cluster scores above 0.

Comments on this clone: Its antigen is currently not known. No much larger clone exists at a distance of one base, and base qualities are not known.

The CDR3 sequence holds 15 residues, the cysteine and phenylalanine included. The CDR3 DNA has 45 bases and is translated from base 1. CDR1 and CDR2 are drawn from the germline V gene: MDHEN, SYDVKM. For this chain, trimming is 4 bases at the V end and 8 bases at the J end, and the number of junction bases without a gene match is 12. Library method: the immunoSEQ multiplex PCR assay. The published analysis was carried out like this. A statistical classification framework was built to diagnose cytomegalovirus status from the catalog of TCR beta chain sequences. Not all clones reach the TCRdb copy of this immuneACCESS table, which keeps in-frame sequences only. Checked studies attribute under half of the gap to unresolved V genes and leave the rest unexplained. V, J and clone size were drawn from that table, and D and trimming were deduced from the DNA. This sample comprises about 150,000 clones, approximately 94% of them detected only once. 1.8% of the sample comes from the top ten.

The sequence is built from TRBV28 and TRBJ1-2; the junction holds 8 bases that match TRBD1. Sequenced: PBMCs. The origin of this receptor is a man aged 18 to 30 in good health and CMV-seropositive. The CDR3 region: CASSSPHGQGRGYTF. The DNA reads TGTGCCAGCAGTTCACCTCACGGACAGGGTCGGGGCTACACCTTC.